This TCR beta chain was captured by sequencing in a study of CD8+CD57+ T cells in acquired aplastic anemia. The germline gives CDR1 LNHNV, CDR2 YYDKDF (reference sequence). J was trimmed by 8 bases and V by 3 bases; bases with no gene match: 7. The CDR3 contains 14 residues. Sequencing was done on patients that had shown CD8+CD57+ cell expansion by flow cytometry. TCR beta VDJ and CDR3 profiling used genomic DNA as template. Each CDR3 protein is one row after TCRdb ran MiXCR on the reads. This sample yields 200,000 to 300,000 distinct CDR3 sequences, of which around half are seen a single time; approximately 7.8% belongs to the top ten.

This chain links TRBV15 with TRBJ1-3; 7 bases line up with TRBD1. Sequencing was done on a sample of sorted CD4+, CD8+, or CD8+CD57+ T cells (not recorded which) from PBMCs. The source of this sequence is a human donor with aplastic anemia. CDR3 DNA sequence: TGTGCCACCAGCAGCGTGACAGGGTTGGACACCATATATTTT. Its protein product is CATSSVTGLDTIYF.